A single sample gave rise to the 14 T cell receptor beta chains below, sequenced in a study of EBV T-cell therapy then PD-1 blockade in nasopharyngeal carcinoma. Described treatment: AdE1-LMPpoly-expanded autologous EBV-specific T-cell therapy followed by anti-PD-1 nivolumab. Antigens of these TCRs are unknown. Clones were sequenced by immunoSEQ multiplex PCR, and TCRdb holds only the in-frame ones, with some missing. The repertoire holds under 20,000 clones, with about four fifths as singletons. The sequences come from CD8+ T cells from blood, collected around day 35 from a patient whose treatment included autologous EBV-specific T cells and nivolumab. The receptors stem from a man aged 35 to 55 with nasopharyngeal carcinoma.

The rearrangement uses TRBV9 and TRBJ1-3, with D unclear. V was shortened by 0 bases and J by 2 bases, with 12 bases between the two germline ends. Per germline, CDR1 SGDLS and CDR2 YYNGEE. The CDR3 totals 16 residues. The CDR3 sequence: CASSVDANGPGNTIYF. CDR3 sequence (DNA): TGTGCCAGCAGCGTAGACGCCAATGGACCTGGAAACACCATATATTTT.

The V call is TRBV13, the J call TRBJ2-3; D gene unclear. In germline, CDR1 is PRHDT, CDR2 FYEKMQ (reference sequence). The CDR3 has 11 amino acids. Trimming stripped 5 bases from V and 2 bases from J, with 2 bases between. This CDR3 is CASSHTDTQYF. CDR3 nucleotide sequence: TGTGCCAGCAGCCACACAGATACGCAGTATTTT.

By share, this clone counts as medium-sized (0.01 to 0.1%). The V and J genes are TRBV15 and TRBJ2-7, with D possibly TRBD2 on 5 matching bases. The CDR3 length is 15 residues. Germline assignment: CDR1 LNHNV and CDR2 YYDKDF (reference sequence). The V end was cut by 3 bases, the J end by 0 bases, with 12 bases between. Here the CDR3 reads CATSSDVGSSYEQYF. CDR3 nucleotide sequence: TGTGCCACCAGCAGTGACGTGGGGAGCTCCTACGAGCAGTACTTC.

This clone was counted only a few times. V is TRBV29-1 and J is TRBJ1-2; D not certain. CDR3 length equals 12 residues. Germline CDR1 is SQVTM and CDR2 is ANQGSEA. The V end lost 8 bases, the J end lost 4 bases, and 14 bases lay between the germline ends. CDR3 in amino acids: CSTVAGFYGYTF. CDR3 bases: TGCAGCACTGTGGCGGGGTTCTATGGCTACACCTTC.

This chain connects TRBV2 to TRBJ2-7; tentative D call: TRBD2 (5 bases). Trimming shortened V by 2 bases and J by 5 bases, and 10 bases separated the two germline ends. This CDR3 spans 13 amino acids. Germline V lookup: CDR1 SNHLY, CDR2 FYNNEI. The CDR3 DNA follows: TGTGCCAGCAGTGAATTTATCGGGAACGAGCAGTACTTC. It specifies CASSEFIGNEQYF.

V is TRBV6-5 and J is TRBJ1-2; the D gene is possibly TRBD1 (5 bases). Germline V lookup: CDR1 MNHEY, CDR2 SVGAGI. V was cut by 3 bases and J by 8 bases, with 16 bases left in between. The CDR3 is 14 amino acids. Here the CDR3 reads CASSYSGREYGYTF. The CDR3, as DNA: TGTGCCAGCAGTTATTCGGGCAGGGAATACGGCTACACCTTC.

This chain links TRBV9 with TRBJ2-1, with a weak D call TRBD1 (6 bases). CDR3 size: 14 residues. The germline V gene has CDR1 SGDLS and CDR2 YYNGEE. Trimming removed 0 bases at V and 8 bases at J, with 12 bases between. This CDR3 reads CASSVGPGHDEQFF. The CDR3 bases are TGTGCCAGCAGCGTAGGGCCGGGACACGATGAGCAGTTCTTC.

The V gene is TRBV15, the J gene TRBJ1-6; possible D gene TRBD1, 6 bases. This CDR3 has 16 amino acids. Between the trimmed V and J ends, which lost 3 bases and 3 bases, there was a span of 12 bases. The germline V gene encodes CDR1 LNHNV and CDR2 YYDKDF (reference sequence). DNA of the CDR3: TGTGCCACCAGCAGGTCAGGACAGATCTATAATTCACCCCTCCACTTT. Its protein is CATSRSGQIYNSPLHF.

The genes are TRBV7-9 and TRBJ2-7; maybe TRBD1 (5 bases). V gave up 5 bases and J gave up 6 bases, with 11 bases separating them. Germline V gene lookup returns CDR1 SEHNR and CDR2 FQNEAQ (reference sequence). The CDR3 contains 12 residues. The CDR3, as DNA: TGTGCCAGCAGCCAACAGGACCCCGAGCAGTACTTC. It translates to CASSQQDPEQYF.

CDR3 bases: TGTGCCAGCAGCGCTAGCGGGGGGACGGATGAGCAGTTCTTC. The encoded protein is CASSASGGTDEQFF. V usage is TRBV9 and J usage is TRBJ2-1, with 11 bases lining up with TRBD2. CDR1 and CDR2 from the germline V gene are SGDLS and YYNGEE. Germline trimming cut 3 bases from V and 8 bases from J; bases unmatched to any gene: 4. The CDR3 has 14 residues.

The V and J genes are TRBV2 and TRBJ2-6; D ambiguous. Germline V gene lookup returns CDR1 SNHLY and CDR2 FYNNEI. The CDR3 covers 15 residues. V was pared by 5 bases and J by 3 bases, with 11 bases between. The CDR3 here is CASSTRVDGANVLTF. CDR3 DNA: TGTGCCAGCAGTACAAGGGTAGATGGGGCCAACGTCCTGACTTTC.

The chain has TRBV27 and TRBJ2-5; no firm D call. The CDR3 runs 13 residues. From germline, CDR1 is MNHEY and CDR2 SMNVEV (reference sequence). Trimming removed 2 bases at V and 3 bases at J, with 7 bases between. The CDR3 DNA is TGTGCCAGCAGTTTACTTGGGGAAGAGACCCAGTACTTC. Translation gives CASSLLGEETQYF.

The chain couples TRBV3-1 (or the pseudogene TRBV3-2) to TRBJ1-2, with D uncertain. Germline V CDR1 and CDR2: LGHDT, YNNKEL (reference sequence). The length of the CDR3 is 15 residues. The V and J ends lost 5 bases and 0 bases respectively, with 13 bases between them. The CDR3 loop is CASSKRTVANYGYTF. CDR3 nucleotides: TGTGCCAGCAGCAAACGGACGGTGGCTAACTATGGCTACACCTTC.

This clone has more than one count but fewer than ten. This rearrangement joins TRBV6-1 to TRBJ1-2, with D unclear. The V gene lost 2 bases and the J gene lost 6 bases, with 16 bases spanning the gap. CDR3 length equals 15 residues. The germline V gene encodes CDR1 MNHNS and CDR2 SASEGT. The CDR3 sequence: CASSENGEGGNGYTF. In DNA, the CDR3 is TGTGCCAGCAGTGAAAATGGGGAGGGCGGTAATGGCTACACCTTC.